A single sample gave rise to the 28 T cell receptor beta chains below, sequenced in a study of blood T cells in healthy people across ages. The authors ran a second PCR of 7 to 11 cycles using a sample-barcoded 5' primer and a J-beta primer mix. Using its own MiXCR run on the 5' RACE reads, TCRdb lists one record per CDR3 protein. Among around 1,100,000 distinct CDR3 sequences, 35% to 40% were seen once, and the ten largest hold 13%. The sample taken for sequencing was blood. These receptors were collected from a man aged 18-30 years in good health.

This sequence joins TRBV29-1 and TRBJ2-4; TRBD2 matches at 7 bases. J was trimmed by 0 bases and V by 7 bases; bases with no gene match: 3. Germline V lookup: CDR1 SQVTM, CDR2 ANQGSEA. The CDR3 covers 13 residues. The CDR3 protein is CSAAGRAKNIQYF. The CDR3 DNA is TGCAGCGCAGCGGGAAGAGCCAAAAACATTCAGTACTTC.

V and J are TRBV27 and TRBJ2-2; D ambiguous. This CDR3 has 12 residues. The germline V gene has CDR1 MNHEY and CDR2 SMNVEV (reference sequence). Trimming removed 6 bases from V and 6 bases from J, with 8 bases in between. CDR3 loop: CASRASAGELFF. Here the CDR3 DNA reads TGTGCCAGCAGGGCGTCAGCCGGGGAGCTGTTTTTT.

This clonotype was found once. A read error may account for a junction end that differs from germline. The chain is built from TRBV2 and TRBJ1-2; the match to TRBD1 covers 9 bases. The CDR3 runs 13 residues. Germline-derived CDR1 and CDR2 are SNHLY and FYNNEI. The CDR3 region has the DNA TGTGCCAGCATGACAGGGGGGAACTATGGCCACACCTTC. This translates into CASMTGGNYGHTF.

V and J are TRBV20-1 and TRBJ1-4; the D is unclear. The CDR3 contains 17 residues. CDR1 is DFQATT and CDR2 is SNEGSKA in the germline V gene (reference sequence). V dropped 6 bases and J dropped 0 bases, with 20 bases sitting between them. The CDR3 bases are TGCAGTGCCACCATTGCAGACTACAGTGCAACTAATGAAAAACTGTTTTTT. This codes for CSATIADYSATNEKLFF.

On this clonotype: Just one base apart from a much larger clone, this may be a read error. The chain is built from TRBV20-1 and TRBJ1-2; D remains unclear. Trimming took off 3 bases at V and 8 bases at J, with 13 bases between the two ends. The CDR3 is 12 residues long. Germline CDR1 and CDR2: DFQATT and SNEGSKA (reference sequence). CDR3 sequence: CSARMDLGGYTF. The DNA for the CDR3 is TGCAGTGCTAGGATGGACCTCGGGGGCTACACCTTC.

The V and J genes are TRBV20-1 and TRBJ2-7, with 7 nucleotides matching TRBD2. J was trimmed by 4 bases and V by 6 bases; bases with no gene match: 9. CDR3 length: 13 amino acids. In germline, CDR1 is DFQATT, CDR2 SNEGSKA (reference sequence). CDR3 in amino acids: CSAKAGRPYEQYF. The DNA for the CDR3 is TGCAGTGCCAAAGCGGGGCGACCGTACGAGCAGTACTTC.

This clonotype was seen a few times. The genes are TRBV12-3 or TRBV12-4 and TRBJ2-4; D is possibly TRBD2 (6 bases). There are 12 residues in the CDR3. V was pared by 4 bases and J by 10 bases, with 11 bases between. CDR3 sequence reads: CASSWRARIQYF. The CDR3 nucleotides read TGTGCCAGCAGTTGGAGGGCGAGGATTCAGTACTTC.

This sequence joins TRBV7-9 and TRBJ2-2; maybe TRBD1 (6 bases). The CDR3 contains 14 residues. V dropped 2 bases and J dropped 7 bases, with 11 bases sitting between them. Germline values: CDR1 SEHNR, CDR2 FQNEAQ (reference sequence). CDR3 DNA sequence: TGTGCCAGCAGCTTAACAGGGAATCACGGGGAGCTGTTTTTT. This translates into CASSLTGNHGELFF. The full variable domain, with the rest looked up from reference TRBV7-9 and TRBJ2-2, is DTGVSQNPRHKITKRGQNVTFRCDPISEHNRLYWYRQTLGQGPEFLTYFQNEAQLEKSRLLSDRFSAERPKGSFSTLEIQRTEQGDSAMYLCASSLTGNHGELFFGEGSRLTVL.

This clonotype has only a few counts. The rearrangement uses TRBV12-3 or TRBV12-4 and TRBJ2-1; tentatively, D is TRBD1 (6 bases). The CDR3 sequence is 15 residues long. V was trimmed by 5 bases and J by 4 bases, leaving 15 bases between them. Here the CDR3 DNA reads TGTGCCAGCAGTCTCCGACAGGCCTTGTACAATGAGCAGTTCTTC. Translation: CASSLRQALYNEQFF.

The chain carries TRBV20-1 and TRBJ1-2; D ambiguous. The germline V gene encodes CDR1 DFQATT and CDR2 SNEGSKA (reference sequence). This CDR3 is 15 amino acids long. Trimming removed 1 base at V and 0 bases at J, with 12 bases between. The CDR3 DNA follows: TGCAGTGCTAGAGTCGCGGCCAGCGCTAACTATGGCTACACCTTC. It translates to CSARVAASANYGYTF.

This clonotype occurred a few times. This chain uses TRBV15 with TRBJ1-4; possibly TRBD1 for D (5 bases). The CDR3 spans 17 residues. CDR1 is LNHNV and CDR2 is YYDKDF in the germline V gene (reference sequence). Trimming stripped 0 bases from V and 4 bases from J, with 15 bases between. In DNA, the CDR3 is TGTGCCACCAGCAGAGATAGTCTCCGGGACCTTAATGAAAAACTGTTTTTT. Protein: CATSRDSLRDLNEKLFF. The whole variable domain, filled in from reference TRBV15 and TRBJ1-4, reads DAMVIQNPRYQVTQFGKPVTLSCSQTLNHNVMYWYQQKSSQAPKLLFHYYDKDFNNEADTPDNFQSRRPNTSFCFLDIRSPGLGDTAMYLCATSRDSLRDLNEKLFFGSGTQLSVL.

This clonotype has only a few counts. The chain links TRBV4-3 to TRBJ1-1; maybe TRBD1 (6 bases). CDR3 length equals 16 residues. Germline V lookup: CDR1 LGHNA, CDR2 YSLEER. With 0 bases removed from V and 5 bases from J, the gap between germline ends came to 16 bases. Here the CDR3 DNA reads TGCGCCAGCAGCCAAGAACGGGGGGCAGGTGGGACTGAAGCTTTCTTT. It yields the protein CASSQERGAGGTEAFF.

The chain couples TRBV28 to TRBJ2-1, with 9 bases that match TRBD2. The V and J ends lost 8 bases and 6 bases, in that order; junction bases with no gene match: 8. CDR1 and CDR2 (germline): MDHEN, SYDVKM. This CDR3 region has 14 residues. CDR3 in DNA: TGTGCCAGCGGATTAGCGGGGGATGGCAATGAGCAGTTCTTC. Residues: CASGLAGDGNEQFF.

The V and J genes are TRBV3-1 and TRBJ1-2, with unresolved D. Per the germline V gene, CDR1 is LGHDT and CDR2 is YNNKEL (reference sequence). V was cut by 4 bases and J by 1 base, with 13 bases left in between. The CDR3 extends over 15 amino acids. The CDR3 loop is CASSLGPGFNYGYTF. CDR3 nucleotide sequence: TGTGCCAGCAGCCTAGGACCGGGATTTAACTATGGCTACACCTTC.

V usage is TRBV29-1 and J usage is TRBJ2-5, with 9 bases aligning to TRBD2. With 4 bases clipped from V and 1 base from J, the junction kept 13 bases outside the gene matches. CDR3 size: 17 residues. Looked up from germline, CDR1 is SQVTM and CDR2 is ANQGSEA. CDR3 coding DNA: TGCAGCGTTGGGACCGGGACTAGCATGGGGGGCCAAGAGACCCAGTACTTC. This encodes CSVGTGTSMGGQETQYF.

The rearrangement joins TRBV20-1 to TRBJ2-3; 13 nucleotides match TRBD2. The ends lost 5 bases at V and 0 bases at J; junction bases unmatched: 5. This CDR3 spans 16 amino acids. The germline gives CDR1 DFQATT, CDR2 SNEGSKA (reference sequence). This CDR3 reads CSAAGTSGTSTDTQYF. The CDR3 nucleotides are TGCAGTGCTGCCGGGACTAGCGGGACTAGCACAGATACGCAGTATTTT.

The chain has TRBV2 and TRBJ1-2; unclear D gene. Germline CDR1 SNHLY, CDR2 FYNNEI. Trimming shortened V by 1 base and J by 8 bases, and 8 bases separated the two germline ends. The CDR3 contains 12 residues. In DNA form, the CDR3 reads TGTGCCAGCAGTGAAGGAGTTAGGGGCTACACCTTC. Amino acid sequence: CASSEGVRGYTF.

In its sample, this clonotype was seen a few times. J is TRBJ2-1 and V is TRBV7-2; D uncertain. Deletions cut 5 bases from V and 6 bases from J, with 11 bases between. Germline values: CDR1 SGHTA, CDR2 FQGNSA. The CDR3 spans 13 residues. The CDR3: CASSHGLINEQFF. The CDR3 DNA reads as TGTGCCAGCAGCCACGGTTTGATCAATGAGCAGTTCTTC.

The chain employs TRBV5-6 and TRBJ2-7; the match to TRBD2 covers 10 bases. V was clipped by 1 base and J by 4 bases; unmatched bases: 5. CDR1 and CDR2 (germline): SGHDT, YYEEEE. The CDR3 consists of 15 residues. In DNA form, the CDR3 reads TGTGCCAGCAGCTTGCTTACTAGCGGGGAGTACGAGCAGTACTTC. It specifies CASSLLTSGEYEQYF.

This chain links TRBV5-4 with TRBJ2-3; D could derive from TRBD1 or TRBD2 (5 bases each). V was trimmed by 0 bases and J by 2 bases, leaving 10 bases between them. CDR3 length equals 15 residues. Germline V gene lookup returns CDR1 SGHNT and CDR2 YYREEE (reference sequence). CDR3 DNA: TGTGCCAGCAGCTTGGCCCCAGGGACCACAGATACGCAGTATTTT. Translated: CASSLAPGTTDTQYF.

This chain joins TRBV7-8 and TRBJ2-4; D is ambiguous. CDR3 length equals 16 residues. In germline, CDR1 is SGHVS, CDR2 FQNEAQ. Between the trimmed V and J ends, which lost 1 base and 0 bases, there was a span of 10 bases. CDR3 DNA sequence: TGTGCCAGCAGCTTAGTAGAGAATCTAGCCAAAAACATTCAGTACTTC. Encoded protein: CASSLVENLAKNIQYF.

V gene TRBV2 combines with J gene TRBJ2-7; TRBD2 agrees at 14 bases. Trimming at V came to 8 bases and at J to 4 bases, leaving 7 bases not matched to a gene. There are 15 residues in the CDR3. Germline values: CDR1 SNHLY, CDR2 FYNNEI. CDR3 nucleotide sequence: TGTGCCAGCGGAAGGACTAGCGGGGGGAATTACGAGCAGTACTTC. Amino acid sequence: CASGRTSGGNYEQYF.

This chain links TRBV7-9 with TRBJ2-1; the D gene is possibly TRBD1 (5 bases). Looked up from germline, CDR1 is SEHNR and CDR2 is FQNEAQ (reference sequence). This CDR3 region has 12 residues. Trimming removed 7 bases from V and 10 bases from J, with 14 bases in between. CDR3 amino acids: CASNQGSHEQFF. CDR3 nucleotide sequence: TGTGCCAGCAACCAGGGTAGCCACGAGCAGTTCTTC.

This clonotype appeared a few times. The chain has TRBV24-1 and TRBJ1-2, with D hard to call. V was pared by 3 bases and J by 4 bases, with 5 bases between. CDR1 and CDR2 from the germline V gene are KGHDR and SFDVKD. This CDR3 contains 12 residues. The CDR3 region is CATSDAGYGYTF. The CDR3 DNA reads TGTGCCACCAGTGATGCAGGCTATGGCTACACCTTC.

This clonotype was detected only a few times. This chain joins TRBV4-3 and TRBJ1-1, with D unresolved. The CDR3 spans 14 residues. Germline-derived CDR1 and CDR2 are LGHNA and YSLEER. The germline V and J ends were trimmed by 1 base and 1 base, with 7 bases remaining between them. DNA of the CDR3: TGCGCCAGCAGCCAAGCTTGGGGGAACACTGAAGCTTTCTTT. It translates to CASSQAWGNTEAFF.

The chain uses TRBV27 and TRBJ2-4; TRBD1 matches at 8 bases. Per the germline V gene, CDR1 is MNHEY and CDR2 is SMNVEV (reference sequence). V lost 4 bases and J lost 4; bases outside the gene matches: 6. This CDR3 has 15 residues. CDR3 DNA sequence: TGTGCCAGCAGTTCCCCGACAGGGGCGAAAAACATTCAGTACTTC. It codes for CASSSPTGAKNIQYF.

This clonotype has more than one count but fewer than ten. Here the CDR3 reads CASSYSGDTLFYEQYF. As DNA, the CDR3 is TGTGCCAGCAGTTACTCGGGGGACACCCTGTTCTACGAGCAGTACTTC. This rearrangement joins TRBV6-6 to TRBJ2-7; D perhaps matches TRBD1 (6 bases). The CDR3 loop spans 16 amino acids. CDR1 MNHNY and CDR2 SVGAGI come from the germline V gene (reference sequence). V was trimmed by 0 bases and J by 3 bases, leaving 15 bases between them.

This clonotype was counted between two and nine times. The J gene is TRBJ2-3, the V gene TRBV20-1; 9 positions match TRBD2. CDR3 length: 16 amino acids. The ends lost 6 bases at V and 2 bases at J; junction bases unmatched: 12. Looked up from germline, CDR1 is DFQATT and CDR2 is SNEGSKA (reference sequence). CDR3 sequence (DNA): TGCAGTGCCGACACCTTAGCGGGGGAGTACACAGATACGCAGTATTTT. Translation: CSADTLAGEYTDTQYF.